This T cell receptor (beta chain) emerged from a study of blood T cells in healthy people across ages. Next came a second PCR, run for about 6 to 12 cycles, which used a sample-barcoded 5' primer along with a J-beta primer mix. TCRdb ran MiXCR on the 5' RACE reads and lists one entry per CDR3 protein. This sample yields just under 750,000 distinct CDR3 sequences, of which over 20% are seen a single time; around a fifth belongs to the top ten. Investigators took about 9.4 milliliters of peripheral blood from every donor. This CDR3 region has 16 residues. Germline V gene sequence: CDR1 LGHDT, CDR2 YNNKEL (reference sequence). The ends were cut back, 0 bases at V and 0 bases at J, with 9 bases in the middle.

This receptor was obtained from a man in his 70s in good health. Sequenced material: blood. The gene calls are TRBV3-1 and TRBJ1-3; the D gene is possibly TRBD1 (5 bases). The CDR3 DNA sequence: TGTGCCAGCAGCCAAGATACGGGGCTCTCTGGAAACACCATATATTTT. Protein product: CASSQDTGLSGNTIYF. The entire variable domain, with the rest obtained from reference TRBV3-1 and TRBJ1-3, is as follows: DTAVSQTPKYLVTQMGNDKSIKCEQNLGHDTMYWYKQDSKKFLKIMFSYNNKELIINETVPNRFSPKSPDKAHLNLHINSLELGDSAVYFCASSQDTGLSGNTIYFGEGSWLTVV.